This T cell receptor (beta chain) was retrieved from a study of T cell responses to AZD1222 COVID-19 vaccine. Study-level information: Second-dose intervals of approximately 4 or approximately 12 weeks were pooled.

Comment on this clone: Its antigen is as yet unknown.

Sequencing used immunoSEQ multiplex PCR; TCRdb keeps in-frame clones, though not all of them. This table has over 95,000 clones, about 87% appearing once. Notes on the study in general: Only six AZD1222 recipients tested seropositive at baseline.

This CDR3 is 14 amino acids long. With 4 bases clipped from V and 7 bases from J, the junction kept 7 bases outside the gene matches. From germline, CDR1 is SGHNT and CDR2 YYREEE (reference sequence). Sample: peripheral blood, taken on day 0 of AZD1222 vaccination. The TCR sequence derives from an adult in good health. The chain employs TRBV5-4 and TRBJ2-1; 8 positions match TRBD2. The CDR3 bases are TGTGCCAGCAGCCCCGGGACTAGGGGGAATGAGCAGTTCTTC. Residues: CASSPGTRGNEQFF.